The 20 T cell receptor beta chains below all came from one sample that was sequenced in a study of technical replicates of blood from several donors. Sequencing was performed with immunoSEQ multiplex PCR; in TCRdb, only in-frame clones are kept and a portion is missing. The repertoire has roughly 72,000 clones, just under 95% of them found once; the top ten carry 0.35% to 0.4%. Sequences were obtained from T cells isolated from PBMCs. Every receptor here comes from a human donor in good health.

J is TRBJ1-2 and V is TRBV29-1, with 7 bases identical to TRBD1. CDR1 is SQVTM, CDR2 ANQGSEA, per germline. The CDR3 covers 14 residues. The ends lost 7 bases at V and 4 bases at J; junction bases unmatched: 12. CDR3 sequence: CSAADRDRRYGYTF. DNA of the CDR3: TGCAGCGCTGCCGACAGGGACAGACGCTATGGCTACACCTTC.

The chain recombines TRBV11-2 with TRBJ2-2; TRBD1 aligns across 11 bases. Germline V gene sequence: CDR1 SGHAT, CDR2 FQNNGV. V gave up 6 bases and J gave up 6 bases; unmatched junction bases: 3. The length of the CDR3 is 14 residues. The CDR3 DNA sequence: TGTGCCAGCAGTGGACAGGGGGCGCCCGGGGAGCTGTTTTTT. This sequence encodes CASSGQGAPGELFF.

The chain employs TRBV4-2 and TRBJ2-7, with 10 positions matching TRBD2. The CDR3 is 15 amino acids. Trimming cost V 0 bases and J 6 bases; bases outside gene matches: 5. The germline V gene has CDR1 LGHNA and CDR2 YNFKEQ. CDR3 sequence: CASSQEKREGLEQYF. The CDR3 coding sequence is TGTGCCAGCAGCCAAGAAAAGCGGGAGGGCCTCGAGCAGTACTTC.

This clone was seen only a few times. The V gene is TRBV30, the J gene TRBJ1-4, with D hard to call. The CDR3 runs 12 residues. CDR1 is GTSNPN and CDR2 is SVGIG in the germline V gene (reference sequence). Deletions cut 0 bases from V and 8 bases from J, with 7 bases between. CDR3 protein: CAWSVLEEKLFF. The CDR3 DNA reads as TGTGCCTGGAGTGTCCTAGAAGAAAAACTGTTTTTT. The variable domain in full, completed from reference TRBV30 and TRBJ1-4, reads SQTIHQWPATLVQPVGSPLSLECTVEGTSNPNLYWYRQAAGRGLQLLFYSVGIGQISSEVPQNLSASRPQDRQFILSSKKLLLSDSGFYLCAWSVLEEKLFFGSGTQLSVL.

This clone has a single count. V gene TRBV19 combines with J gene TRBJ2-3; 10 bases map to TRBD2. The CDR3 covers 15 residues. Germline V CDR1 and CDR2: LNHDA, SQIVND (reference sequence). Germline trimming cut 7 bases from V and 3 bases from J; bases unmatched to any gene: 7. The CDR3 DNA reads TGTGCCAGTAAATTTTATAGCGGGGGGACAGATACGCAGTATTTT. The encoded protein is CASKFYSGGTDTQYF.

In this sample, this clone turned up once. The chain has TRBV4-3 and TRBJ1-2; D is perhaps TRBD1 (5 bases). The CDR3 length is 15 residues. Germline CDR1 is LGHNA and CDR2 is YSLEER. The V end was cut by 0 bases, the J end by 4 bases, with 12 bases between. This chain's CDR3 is CASSQDGQGGYGYTF. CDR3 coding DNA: TGCGCCAGCAGCCAAGATGGGCAGGGTGGCTATGGCTACACCTTC.

The CDR3 DNA reads as TGCGCCAGCAGCTTGGCCCGGGACAGGGGGCCCTACGAGCAGTACTTC. Its translation is CASSLARDRGPYEQYF. The gene calls are TRBV5-1 and TRBJ2-7; 12 bases map to TRBD1. V dropped 0 bases and J dropped 2; count of bases not matched to a gene: 3. This CDR3 is 16 amino acids long. Germline V lookup: CDR1 SGHRS, CDR2 YFSETQ.

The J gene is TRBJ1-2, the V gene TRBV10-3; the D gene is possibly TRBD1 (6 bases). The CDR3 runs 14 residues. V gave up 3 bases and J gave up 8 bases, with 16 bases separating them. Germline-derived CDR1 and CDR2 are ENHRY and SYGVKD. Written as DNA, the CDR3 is TGTGCCATCAGTGACCCCACAGGGCTACAGGGCTACACCTTC. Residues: CAISDPTGLQGYTF.

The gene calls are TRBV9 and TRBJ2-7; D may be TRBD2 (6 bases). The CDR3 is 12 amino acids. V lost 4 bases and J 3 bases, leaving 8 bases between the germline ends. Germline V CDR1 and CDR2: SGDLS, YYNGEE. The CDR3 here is CASSIGSYEQYF. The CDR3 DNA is TGTGCCAGCAGCATCGGGAGCTACGAGCAGTACTTC. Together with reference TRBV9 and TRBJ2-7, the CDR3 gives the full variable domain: DSGVTQTPKHLITATGQRVTLRCSPRSGDLSVYWYQQSLDQGLQFLIQYYNGEERAKGNILERFSAQQFPDLHSELNLSSLELGDSALYFCASSIGSYEQYFGPGTRLTVT.

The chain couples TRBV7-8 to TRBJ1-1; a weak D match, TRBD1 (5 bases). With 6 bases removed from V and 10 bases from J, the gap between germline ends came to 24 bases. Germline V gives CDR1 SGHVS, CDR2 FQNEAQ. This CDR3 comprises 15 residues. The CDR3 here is CASSGPRGRLSRAFF. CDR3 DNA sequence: TGTGCCAGCAGTGGCCCAAGGGGCCGCCTCTCTCGAGCTTTCTTT.

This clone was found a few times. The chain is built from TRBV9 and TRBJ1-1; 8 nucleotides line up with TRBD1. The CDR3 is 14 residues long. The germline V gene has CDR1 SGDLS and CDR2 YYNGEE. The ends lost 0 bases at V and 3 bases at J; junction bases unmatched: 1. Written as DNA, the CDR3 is TGTGCCAGCAGCGTAGTACAGGGGGACACTGAAGCTTTCTTT. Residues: CASSVVQGDTEAFF. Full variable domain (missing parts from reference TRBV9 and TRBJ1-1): DSGVTQTPKHLITATGQRVTLRCSPRSGDLSVYWYQQSLDQGLQFLIQYYNGEERAKGNILERFSAQQFPDLHSELNLSSLELGDSALYFCASSVVQGDTEAFFGQGTRLTVV.

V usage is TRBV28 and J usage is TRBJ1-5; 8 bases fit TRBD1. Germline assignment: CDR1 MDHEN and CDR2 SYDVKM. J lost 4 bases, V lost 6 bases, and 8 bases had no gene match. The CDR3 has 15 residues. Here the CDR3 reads CASRPTGGYNQPQHF. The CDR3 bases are TGTGCCAGCAGACCCACAGGGGGTTATAATCAGCCCCAGCATTTT.

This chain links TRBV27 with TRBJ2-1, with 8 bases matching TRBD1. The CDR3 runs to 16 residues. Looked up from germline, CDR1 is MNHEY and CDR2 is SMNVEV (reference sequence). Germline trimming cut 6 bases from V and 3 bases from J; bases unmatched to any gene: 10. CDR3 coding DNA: TGTGCCAGCAGCTACTCTCAGGGGGCGTTCTACAATGAGCAGTTCTTC. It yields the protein CASSYSQGAFYNEQFF.

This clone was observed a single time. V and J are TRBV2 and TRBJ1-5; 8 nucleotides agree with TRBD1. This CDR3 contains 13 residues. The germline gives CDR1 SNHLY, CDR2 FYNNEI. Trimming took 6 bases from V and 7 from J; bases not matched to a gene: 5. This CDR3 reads CASSPDREQPQHF. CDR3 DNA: TGTGCCAGCAGCCCGGACAGGGAACAGCCCCAGCATTTT.

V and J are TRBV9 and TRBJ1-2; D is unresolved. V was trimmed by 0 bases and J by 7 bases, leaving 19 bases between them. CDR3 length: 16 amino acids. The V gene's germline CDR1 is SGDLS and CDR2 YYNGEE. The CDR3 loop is CASSVGGRSTEGGYTF. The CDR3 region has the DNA TGTGCCAGCAGCGTAGGAGGGAGATCTACGGAAGGTGGCTACACCTTC.

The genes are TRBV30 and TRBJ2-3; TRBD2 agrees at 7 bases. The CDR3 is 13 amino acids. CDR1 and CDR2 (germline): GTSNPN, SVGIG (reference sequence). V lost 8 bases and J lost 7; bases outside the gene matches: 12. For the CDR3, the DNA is TGTGCCGGCGCGGGGCTAGCGGAGTATACGCAGTATTTT. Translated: CAGAGLAEYTQYF.

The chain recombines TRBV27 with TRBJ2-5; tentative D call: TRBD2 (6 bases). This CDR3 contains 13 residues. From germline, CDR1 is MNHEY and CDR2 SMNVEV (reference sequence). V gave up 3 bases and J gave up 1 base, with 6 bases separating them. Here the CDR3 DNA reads TGTGCCAGCAGTTTGACTAGCCAAGAGACCCAGTACTTC. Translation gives CASSLTSQETQYF.

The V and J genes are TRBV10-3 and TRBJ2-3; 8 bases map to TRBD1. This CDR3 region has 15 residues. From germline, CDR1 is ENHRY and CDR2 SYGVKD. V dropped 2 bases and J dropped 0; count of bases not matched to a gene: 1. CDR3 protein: CAISEGTGSTDTQYF. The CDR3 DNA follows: TGTGCCATCAGTGAGGGGACAGGTAGCACAGATACGCAGTATTTT.

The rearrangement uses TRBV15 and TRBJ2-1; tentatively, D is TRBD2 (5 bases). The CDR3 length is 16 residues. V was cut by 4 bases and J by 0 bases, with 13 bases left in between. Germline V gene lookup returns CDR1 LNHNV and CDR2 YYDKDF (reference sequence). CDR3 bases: TGTGCCACCAGCAAGACGGGATCGGGCTCCTACAATGAGCAGTTCTTC. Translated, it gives CATSKTGSGSYNEQFF. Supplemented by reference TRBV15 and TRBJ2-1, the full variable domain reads DAMVIQNPRYQVTQFGKPVTLSCSQTLNHNVMYWYQQKSSQAPKLLFHYYDKDFNNEADTPDNFQSRRPNTSFCFLDIRSPGLGDTAMYLCATSKTGSGSYNEQFFGPGTRLTVL.

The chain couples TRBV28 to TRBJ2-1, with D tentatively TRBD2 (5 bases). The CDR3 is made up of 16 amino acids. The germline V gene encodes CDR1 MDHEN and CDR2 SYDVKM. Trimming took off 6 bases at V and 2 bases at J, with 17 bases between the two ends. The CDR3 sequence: CASRTNGGEAYNEQFF. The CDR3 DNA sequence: TGTGCCAGCAGGACGAATGGAGGTGAAGCCTACAATGAGCAGTTCTTC.